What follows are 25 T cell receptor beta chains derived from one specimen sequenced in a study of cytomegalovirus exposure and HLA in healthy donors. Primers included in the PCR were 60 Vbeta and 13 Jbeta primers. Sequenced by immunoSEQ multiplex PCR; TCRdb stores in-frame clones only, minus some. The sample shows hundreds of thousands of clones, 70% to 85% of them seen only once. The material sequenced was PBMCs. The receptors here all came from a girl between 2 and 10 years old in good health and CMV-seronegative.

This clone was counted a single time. The CDR3: CASRRAHLRDYGYTF. CDR3 DNA sequence: TGTGCCAGCAGACGTGCCCATCTACGGGACTATGGCTACACCTTC. The V call is TRBV6-5, the J call TRBJ1-2; D remains unclear. The CDR3 contains 15 residues. Per the germline V gene, CDR1 is MNHEY and CDR2 is SVGAGI. The V and J ends lost 6 bases and 3 bases respectively, with 17 bases between them.

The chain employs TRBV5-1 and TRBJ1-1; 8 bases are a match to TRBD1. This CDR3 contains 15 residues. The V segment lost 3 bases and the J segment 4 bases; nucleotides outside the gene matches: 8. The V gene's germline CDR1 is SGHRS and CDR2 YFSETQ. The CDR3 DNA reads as TGCGCCAGCAGCTCAGAGACAGGGGCCCGCACTGAAGCTTTCTTT. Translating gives CASSSETGARTEAFF.

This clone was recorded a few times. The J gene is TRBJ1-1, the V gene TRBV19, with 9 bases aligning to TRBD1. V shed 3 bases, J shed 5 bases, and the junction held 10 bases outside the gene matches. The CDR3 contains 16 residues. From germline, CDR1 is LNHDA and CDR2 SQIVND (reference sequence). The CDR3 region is CASSITPGTGQTEAFF. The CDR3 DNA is TGTGCCAGTAGTATCACCCCCGGGACAGGGCAAACTGAAGCTTTCTTT.

For the CDR3, the DNA is TGTGCCAGCAGCTCGGGACTAGCGGGAGGGCAATCTGAGCAGTTCTTC. Protein: CASSSGLAGGQSEQFF. The chain is built from TRBV7-7 and TRBJ2-1; the match to TRBD2 covers 16 bases. This CDR3 is 16 amino acids long. V was pared by 4 bases and J by 9 bases, with 6 bases of the junction left unmatched. Germline V gives CDR1 SSHAT, CDR2 FNYEAQ (reference sequence).

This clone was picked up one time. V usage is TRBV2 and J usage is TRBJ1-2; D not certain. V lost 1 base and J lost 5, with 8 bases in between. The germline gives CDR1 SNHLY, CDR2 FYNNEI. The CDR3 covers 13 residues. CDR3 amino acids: CASSEVTVYGYTF. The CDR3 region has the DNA TGTGCCAGCAGTGAAGTCACGGTTTATGGCTACACCTTC.

CDR3 in amino acids: CASSEMTSGSNEQFF. The CDR3 region has the DNA TGCGCCAGCAGTGAGATGACTAGCGGGAGTAATGAGCAGTTCTTC. This chain uses TRBV10-2 with TRBJ2-1; TRBD2 matches at 12 bases. CDR1 is WSHSY and CDR2 is SAAADI in the germline V gene. Trimming took 2 bases from V and 7 from J; bases not matched to a gene: 3. CDR3 length: 15 residues.

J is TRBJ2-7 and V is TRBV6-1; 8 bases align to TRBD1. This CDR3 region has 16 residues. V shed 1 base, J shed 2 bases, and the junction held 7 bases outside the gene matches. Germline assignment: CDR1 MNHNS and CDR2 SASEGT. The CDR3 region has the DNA TGTGCCAGCAGTGAAGGTGTGGACAGGGTTACCTACGAGCAGTACTTC. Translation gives CASSEGVDRVTYEQYF.

CDR3 bases: TGCGCCAGCAGCCAAGAGGCGACAGTCCTCACCGGGGAGCTGTTTTTT. As protein: CASSQEATVLTGELFF. The gene calls are TRBV4-1 and TRBJ2-2, with a possible D match to TRBD1 (5 bases). This CDR3 region has 16 residues. Trimming took off 0 bases at V and 4 bases at J, with 12 bases between the two ends. From germline, CDR1 is MGHRA and CDR2 YSYEKL.

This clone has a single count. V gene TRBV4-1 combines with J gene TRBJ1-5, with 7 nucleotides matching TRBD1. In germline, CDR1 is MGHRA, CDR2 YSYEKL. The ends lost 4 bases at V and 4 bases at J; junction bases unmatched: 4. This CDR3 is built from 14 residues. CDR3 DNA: TGCGCCAGCAGCCTCACAGGGGTAAATCAGCCCCAGCATTTT. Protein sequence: CASSLTGVNQPQHF.

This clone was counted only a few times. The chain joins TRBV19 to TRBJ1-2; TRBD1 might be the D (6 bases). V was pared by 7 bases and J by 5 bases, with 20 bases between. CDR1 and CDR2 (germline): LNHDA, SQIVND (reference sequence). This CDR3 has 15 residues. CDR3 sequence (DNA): TGTGCCAGTACCGCGAGGGGGGGGGCAGGGTATGGCTACACCTTC. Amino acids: CASTARGGAGYGYTF.

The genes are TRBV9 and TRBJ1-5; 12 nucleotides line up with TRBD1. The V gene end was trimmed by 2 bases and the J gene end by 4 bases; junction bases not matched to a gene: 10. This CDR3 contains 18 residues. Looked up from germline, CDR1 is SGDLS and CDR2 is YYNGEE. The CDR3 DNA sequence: TGTGCCAGCAGCGTGGCCCGGGACAGGGGGCTTACAAATCAGCCCCAGCATTTT. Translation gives CASSVARDRGLTNQPQHF. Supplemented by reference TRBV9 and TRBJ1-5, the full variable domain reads DSGVTQTPKHLITATGQRVTLRCSPRSGDLSVYWYQQSLDQGLQFLIQYYNGEERAKGNILERFSAQQFPDLHSELNLSSLELGDSALYFCASSVARDRGLTNQPQHFGDGTRLSIL.

The CDR3 loop is CASSPDRGHDGYTF. The CDR3 nucleotides are TGTGCCAGCAGCCCGGACAGGGGGCACGATGGCTACACCTTC. The chain links TRBV7-9 to TRBJ1-2, with 11 bases lining up with TRBD1. The ends lost 5 bases at V and 6 bases at J; junction bases unmatched: 5. This CDR3 has 14 amino acids. CDR1 SEHNR and CDR2 FQNEAQ come from the germline V gene (reference sequence).

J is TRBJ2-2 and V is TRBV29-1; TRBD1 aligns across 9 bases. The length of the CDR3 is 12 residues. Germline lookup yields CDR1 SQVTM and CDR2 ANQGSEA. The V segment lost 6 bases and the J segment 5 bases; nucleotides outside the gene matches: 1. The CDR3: CSVGQGTGELFF. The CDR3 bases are TGCAGCGTGGGACAGGGAACCGGGGAGCTGTTTTTT.

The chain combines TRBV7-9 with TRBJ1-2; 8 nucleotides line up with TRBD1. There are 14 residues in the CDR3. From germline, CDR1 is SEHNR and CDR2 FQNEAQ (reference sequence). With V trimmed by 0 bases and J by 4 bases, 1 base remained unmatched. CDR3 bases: TGTGCCAGCAGCTTAGCGACAGGGGCCTATGGCTACACCTTC. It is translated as CASSLATGAYGYTF.

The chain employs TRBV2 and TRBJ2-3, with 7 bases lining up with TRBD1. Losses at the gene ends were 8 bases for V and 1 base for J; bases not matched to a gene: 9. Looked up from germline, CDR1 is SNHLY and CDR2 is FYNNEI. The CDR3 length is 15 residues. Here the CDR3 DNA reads TGTGCCAGCGGACCACACAGGGGTGGCACAGATACGCAGTATTTT. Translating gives CASGPHRGGTDTQYF.

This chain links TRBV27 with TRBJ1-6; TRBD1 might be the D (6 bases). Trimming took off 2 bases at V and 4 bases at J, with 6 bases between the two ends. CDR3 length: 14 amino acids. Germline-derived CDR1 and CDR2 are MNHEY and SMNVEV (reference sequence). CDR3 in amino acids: CASSLTGYNSPLHF. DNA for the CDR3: TGTGCCAGCAGTTTAACAGGGTATAATTCACCCCTCCACTTT.

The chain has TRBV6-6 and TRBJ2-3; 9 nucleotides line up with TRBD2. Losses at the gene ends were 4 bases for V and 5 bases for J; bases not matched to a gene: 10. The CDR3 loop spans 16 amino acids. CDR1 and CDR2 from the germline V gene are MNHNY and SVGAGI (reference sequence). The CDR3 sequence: CASSFLGGGELDTQYF. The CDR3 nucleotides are TGTGCCAGCAGTTTCCTGGGCGGGGGGGAATTAGATACGCAGTATTTT.

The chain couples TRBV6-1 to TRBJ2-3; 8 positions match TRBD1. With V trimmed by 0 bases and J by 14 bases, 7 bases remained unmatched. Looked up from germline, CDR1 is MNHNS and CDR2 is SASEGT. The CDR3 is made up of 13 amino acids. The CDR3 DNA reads TGTGCCAGCAGTGAAGCCGGACAGGGCAACTCGTATTTT. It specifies CASSEAGQGNSYF.

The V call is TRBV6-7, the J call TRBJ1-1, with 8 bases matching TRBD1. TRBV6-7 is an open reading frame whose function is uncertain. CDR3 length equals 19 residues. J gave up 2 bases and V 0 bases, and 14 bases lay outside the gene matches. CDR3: CASSYSSPGTGRRNTEAFF. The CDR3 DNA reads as TGTGCCAGCAGTTACTCGAGTCCCGGGACAGGAAGACGAAACACTGAAGCTTTCTTT.

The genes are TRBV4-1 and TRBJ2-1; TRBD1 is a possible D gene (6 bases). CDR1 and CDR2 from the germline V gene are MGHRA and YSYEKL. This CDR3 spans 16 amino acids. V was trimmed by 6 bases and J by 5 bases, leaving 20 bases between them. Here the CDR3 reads CASSGQFFIEHNEQFF. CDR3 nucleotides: TGCGCCAGCAGTGGACAGTTTTTTATTGAACACAATGAGCAGTTCTTC.

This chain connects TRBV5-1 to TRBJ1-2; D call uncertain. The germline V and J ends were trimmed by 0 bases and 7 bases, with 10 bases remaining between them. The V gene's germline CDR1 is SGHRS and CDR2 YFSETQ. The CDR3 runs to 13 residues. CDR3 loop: CASSLGTVTGYTF. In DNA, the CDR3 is TGCGCCAGCAGCTTGGGGACTGTAACTGGCTACACCTTC.

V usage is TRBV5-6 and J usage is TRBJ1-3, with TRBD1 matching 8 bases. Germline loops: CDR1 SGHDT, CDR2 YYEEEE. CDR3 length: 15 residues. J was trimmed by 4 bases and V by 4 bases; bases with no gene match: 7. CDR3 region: CASSPMDREGNTIYF. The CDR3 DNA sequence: TGTGCCAGCAGCCCCATGGACAGGGAAGGAAACACCATATATTTT.

As DNA, the CDR3 is TGCGCCAGCAGCGCCTCTCGACTAGCGGGTAGCACAGATACGCAGTATTTT. Translating gives CASSASRLAGSTDTQYF. The chain has TRBV10-1 and TRBJ2-3; TRBD2 matches at 10 bases. V shed 6 bases and J 0 bases; nucleotides not matched to a gene: 9. Germline loops: CDR1 WNHNN, CDR2 SYGVQD (reference sequence). The CDR3 has 17 amino acids.

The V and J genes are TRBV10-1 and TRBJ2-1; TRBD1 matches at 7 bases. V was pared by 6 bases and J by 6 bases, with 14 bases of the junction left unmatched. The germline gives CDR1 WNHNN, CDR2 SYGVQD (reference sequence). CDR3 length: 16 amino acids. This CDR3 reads CASSHFRTGGINEQFF. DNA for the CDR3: TGCGCCAGCAGCCATTTTAGGACAGGCGGCATCAATGAGCAGTTCTTC.

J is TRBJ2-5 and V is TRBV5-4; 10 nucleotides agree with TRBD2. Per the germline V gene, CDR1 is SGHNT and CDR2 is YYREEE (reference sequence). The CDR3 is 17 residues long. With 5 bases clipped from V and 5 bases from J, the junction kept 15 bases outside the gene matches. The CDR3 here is CASSPNSGGDRGETQYF. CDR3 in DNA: TGTGCCAGCAGTCCCAACAGCGGGGGGGATCGGGGGGAGACCCAGTACTTC.